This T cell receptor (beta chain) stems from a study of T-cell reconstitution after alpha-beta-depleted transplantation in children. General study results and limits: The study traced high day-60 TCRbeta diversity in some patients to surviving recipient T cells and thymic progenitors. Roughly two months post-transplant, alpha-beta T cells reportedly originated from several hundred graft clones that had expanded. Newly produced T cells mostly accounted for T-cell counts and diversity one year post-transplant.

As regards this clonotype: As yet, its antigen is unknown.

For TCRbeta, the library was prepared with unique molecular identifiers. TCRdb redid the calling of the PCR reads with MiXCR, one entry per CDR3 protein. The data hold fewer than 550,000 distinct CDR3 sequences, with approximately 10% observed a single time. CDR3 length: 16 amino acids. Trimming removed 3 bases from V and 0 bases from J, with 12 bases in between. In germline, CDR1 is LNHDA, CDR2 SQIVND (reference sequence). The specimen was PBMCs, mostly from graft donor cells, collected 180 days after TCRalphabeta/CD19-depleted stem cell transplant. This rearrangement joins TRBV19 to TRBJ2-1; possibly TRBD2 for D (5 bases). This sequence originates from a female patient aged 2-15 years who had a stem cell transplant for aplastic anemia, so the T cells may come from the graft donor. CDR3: CASSMVSGHSYNEQFF. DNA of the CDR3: TGTGCCAGTAGTATGGTCAGCGGTCACTCCTACAATGAGCAGTTCTTC.